This T cell receptor beta chain was obtained from a study of regulatory T cells in long-lasting Graves disease. Described time point: newly diagnosed GD, antithyroid drugs for less than 3 months. RNA extracted from PBMCs served as the sequencing template. The patient group derived from an endocrinology department in Xi'an, China. CDR3 length: 14 residues. Germline V lookup: CDR1 SEHNR, CDR2 FQNEAQ (reference sequence). V shed 2 bases and J shed 5 bases, with 12 bases lying between them. Arm-PCR of CDR3 regions with iRepertoire HTBI primers generated TCR beta libraries. Each CDR3 protein gets one entry after TCRdb re-called the multiplex PCR reads with MiXCR. The table lists 200,000 to 250,000 distinct CDR3 sequences, roughly a fifth of them singletons. This sample also belongs to another study, concerning T cells in Graves' hyperthyroidism and ophthalmopathy.

The receptor was derived from a woman aged 25 to 39 with Graves disease. The gene calls are TRBV7-9 and TRBJ1-1, with D unclear. The material sequenced was peripheral blood mononuclear cells (PBMCs), taken at new diagnosis, from a patient treated with antithyroid drugs. The CDR3 coding sequence is TGTGCCAGCAGCTTAACCGGCGAGGGTACTGAAGCTTTCTTT. It translates to CASSLTGEGTEAFF.